This TCR beta chain was identified in a study of OX40 agonist ivuxolimab in advanced cancers. Overall study: Patients received the agonistic anti-OX40 (CD134) antibody ivuxolimab. Patient treatment consisted of intravenous ivuxolimab administration every 2 weeks at 0.01 to 10 mg/kg. Findings and limits, study-wide: The antigen specificity of the peripheral T cells (those that were expanded) was not determined.

Germline V gives CDR1 SGHVS, CDR2 FQNEAQ. CDR3 length equals 14 residues. V was shortened by 1 base and J by 5 bases, with 12 bases between the two germline ends. Assay used: immunoSEQ multiplex PCR; TCRdb lists only in-frame clones, some missing. This sample has about 40,000 clones, with 83% found just once. A word on this clone: Its target is not known.

The specimen was CD4+ or CD8+ T cells sorted from blood, collected in a trial of the OX40 agonist ivuxolimab. The source is an adult with an advanced solid tumor such as melanoma, head and neck, liver or kidney cancer. The V and J genes are TRBV7-8 and TRBJ2-7; D call uncertain. CDR3 in DNA: TGTGCCAGCAGCTTAGTTACGGGTATCGACGAGCAGTACTTC. As protein: CASSLVTGIDEQYF.